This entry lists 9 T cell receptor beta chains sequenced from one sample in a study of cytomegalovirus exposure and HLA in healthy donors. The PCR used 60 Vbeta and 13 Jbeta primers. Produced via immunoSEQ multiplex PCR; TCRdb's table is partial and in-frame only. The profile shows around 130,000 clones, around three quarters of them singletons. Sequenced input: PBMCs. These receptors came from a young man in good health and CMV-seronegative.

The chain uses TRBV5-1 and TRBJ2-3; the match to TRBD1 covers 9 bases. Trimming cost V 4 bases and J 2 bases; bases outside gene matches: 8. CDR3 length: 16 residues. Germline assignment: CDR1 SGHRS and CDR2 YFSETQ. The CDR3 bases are TGCGCCAGCAGCATACCGGGACAGGGCTTCACAGATACGCAGTATTTT. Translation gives CASSIPGQGFTDTQYF.

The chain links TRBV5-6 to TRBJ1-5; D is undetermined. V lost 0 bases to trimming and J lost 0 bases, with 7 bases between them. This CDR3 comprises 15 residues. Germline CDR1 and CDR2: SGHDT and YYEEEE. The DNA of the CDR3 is TGTGCCAGCAGCTTGGGTGTCAGTAGCAATCAGCCCCAGCATTTT. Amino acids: CASSLGVSSNQPQHF.

Written as DNA, the CDR3 is TGTGCCAGCAGTGAGGGGCAGGTTTTCAACGAGCAGTACTTC. This translates into CASSEGQVFNEQYF. The rearrangement uses TRBV2 and TRBJ2-7, with D tentatively TRBD1 (5 bases). Trimming cost V 3 bases and J 5 bases, with 14 bases left between them. CDR1 SNHLY and CDR2 FYNNEI come from the germline V gene. This CDR3 spans 14 amino acids.

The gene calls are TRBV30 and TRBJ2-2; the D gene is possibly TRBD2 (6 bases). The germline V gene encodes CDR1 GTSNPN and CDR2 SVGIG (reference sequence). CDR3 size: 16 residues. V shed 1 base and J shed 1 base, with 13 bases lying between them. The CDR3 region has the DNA TGTGCCTGGAGTGGTGAAGGAGGGCGGAACACCGGGGAGCTGTTTTTT. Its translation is CAWSGEGGRNTGELFF.

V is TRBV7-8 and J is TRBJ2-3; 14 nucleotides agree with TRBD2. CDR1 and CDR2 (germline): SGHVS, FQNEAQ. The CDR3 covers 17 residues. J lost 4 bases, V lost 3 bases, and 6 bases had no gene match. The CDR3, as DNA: TGTGCCAGCAGCTTGGGACTAGCGGGAGTGGGTGCAGATACGCAGTATTTT. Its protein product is CASSLGLAGVGADTQYF. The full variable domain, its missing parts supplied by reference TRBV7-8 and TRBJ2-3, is GAGVSQSPRYKVAKRGQDVALRCDPISGHVSLFWYQQALGQGPEFLTYFQNEAQLDKSGLPSDRFFAERPEGSVSTLKIQRTQQEDSAVYLCASSLGLAGVGADTQYFGPGTRLTVL.

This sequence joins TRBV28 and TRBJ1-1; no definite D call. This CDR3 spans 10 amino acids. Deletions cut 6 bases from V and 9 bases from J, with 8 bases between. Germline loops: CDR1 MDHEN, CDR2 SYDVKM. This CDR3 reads CASSSGKAFF. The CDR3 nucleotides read TGTGCCAGCAGCTCCGGGAAAGCTTTCTTT.

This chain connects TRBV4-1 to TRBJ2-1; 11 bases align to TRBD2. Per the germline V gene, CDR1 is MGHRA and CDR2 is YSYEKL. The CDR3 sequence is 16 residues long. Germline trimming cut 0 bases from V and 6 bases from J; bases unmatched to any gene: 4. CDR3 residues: CASSQDFLAGGNEQFF. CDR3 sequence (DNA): TGCGCCAGCAGCCAAGATTTCCTAGCGGGGGGCAATGAGCAGTTCTTC.

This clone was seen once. The CDR3, as DNA: TGTGCCAGCAGCCCCATACAGACGAACACCGGGGAGCTGTTTTTT. Encoded protein: CASSPIQTNTGELFF. This chain connects TRBV5-4 to TRBJ2-2; D is uncertain. This CDR3 is built from 15 residues. V lost 4 bases, J lost 0 bases, and 10 bases lay in between. Germline CDR1 SGHNT, CDR2 YYREEE (reference sequence). The complete variable domain, with remaining parts taken from reference TRBV5-4 and TRBJ2-2, reads ETGVTQSPTHLIKTRGQQVTLRCSSQSGHNTVSWYQQALGQGPQFIFQYYREEENGRGNFPPRFSGLQFPNYSSELNVNALELDDSALYLCASSPIQTNTGELFFGEGSRLTVL.

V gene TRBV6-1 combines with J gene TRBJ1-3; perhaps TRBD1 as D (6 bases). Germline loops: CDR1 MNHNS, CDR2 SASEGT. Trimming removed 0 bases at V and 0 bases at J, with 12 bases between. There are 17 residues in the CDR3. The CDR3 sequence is CASSEAGHGVSGNTIYF. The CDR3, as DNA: TGTGCCAGCAGTGAAGCGGGACATGGTGTCTCTGGAAACACCATATATTTT.